Presented here are 21 T cell receptor beta chains from one specimen sequenced in a study of prognosis after radiotherapy for stage I lung cancer. The study amplified the TCR beta CDR3 region from genomic DNA. This amplification was carried out by two rounds of multiplex PCR. Round one of PCR was performed, and it used primers specific to each TRBV and TRBJ gene. TCRdb re-called the multiplex PCR reads with MiXCR, one entry per CDR3 protein. This table holds about 19,000 distinct CDR3 sequences, around 50% found once. The sequences come from PBMCs, collected before or after stereotactic body radiation therapy (not recorded which). Receptors originate from a donor over 45 with non-small cell lung cancer.

The V call is TRBV28, the J call TRBJ2-7, with a possible D match to TRBD2 (6 bases). Trimming cost V 6 bases and J 2 bases, with 11 bases left between them. The germline V gene has CDR1 MDHEN and CDR2 SYDVKM. The CDR3 is made up of 13 amino acids. For the CDR3, the DNA is TGTGCCAGCAGGGGGCGGGGCACCTACGAGCAGTACTTC. Its translation: CASRGRGTYEQYF.

CDR3 nucleotide sequence: TGTGCCAGCAGTTACCGACTCCTCGGGGTGTCAAGCTCCTACGAGCAGTACTTC. Amino acids: CASSYRLLGVSSSYEQYF. The chain links TRBV6-2 or TRBV6-3 to TRBJ2-7, with a tentative D call TRBD2 (5 bases). Germline CDR1 MNHEY, CDR2 SVGEGT. The CDR3 extends over 18 amino acids. Trimming removed 2 bases from V and 0 bases from J, with 20 bases in between.

This clonotype was recorded at least ten times. A read error may be the cause here, since a much bigger clone is one base away. This sequence joins TRBV19 and TRBJ2-7; D is perhaps TRBD2 (5 bases). This CDR3 spans 15 amino acids. CDR1 is LNHDA and CDR2 is SQIVND in the germline V gene (reference sequence). With 3 bases removed from V and 3 bases from J, the gap between germline ends came to 15 bases. The CDR3 DNA sequence: TGTGCCAGTAGTATTTCTGGGAGTGCCGTCTACGAGCAGTACTTC. Residues: CASSISGSAVYEQYF.

In this sample, this clonotype is medium-sized. V and J are TRBV11-3 and TRBJ1-6; D call uncertain. V was cut by 4 bases and J by 10 bases, with 11 bases left in between. The CDR3 totals 13 residues. The germline V gene encodes CDR1 SGHNT and CDR2 YENEEA. This CDR3 is CASSWTDQSPLHF. Written as DNA, the CDR3 is TGTGCCAGCAGCTGGACGGACCAGTCACCCCTCCACTTT.

Relative to its sample, this clonotype is medium-sized. The chain has TRBV5-1 and TRBJ2-7; 9 bases are shared with TRBD2. The CDR3 extends over 13 amino acids. CDR1 SGHRS and CDR2 YFSETQ come from the germline V gene. J lost 6 bases, V lost 0 bases, and 1 base had no gene match. The CDR3 bases are TGCGCCAGCAGCTTGGGGCGGGAGGGCGAGCAGTACTTC. It is translated as CASSLGREGEQYF.

The chain uses TRBV6-1 and TRBJ2-3, with 7 positions matching TRBD1. This CDR3 has 15 residues. Germline V CDR1 and CDR2: MNHNS, SASEGT. V dropped 5 bases and J dropped 4; count of bases not matched to a gene: 9. This chain's CDR3 is CASSRDRGRADTQYF. The CDR3 DNA is TGTGCCAGCAGTAGGGACAGAGGAAGAGCAGATACGCAGTATTTT.

Concerning this clonotype: A much larger clone sits a single nucleotide away, making a read error possible. This rearrangement joins TRBV9 to TRBJ2-4; D is perhaps TRBD2 (6 bases). Trimming took off 7 bases at V and 8 bases at J, with 13 bases between the two ends. This CDR3 is built from 12 residues. Germline loops: CDR1 SGDLS, CDR2 YYNGEE. The DNA of the CDR3 is TGTGCCAGCGGAGATGGAGGGGACATTCAGTACTTC. Encoded protein: CASGDGGDIQYF.

By sample fraction, this clonotype is medium-sized. This chain links TRBV12-3 or TRBV12-4 with TRBJ2-7; 9 positions match TRBD1. The CDR3 runs to 16 residues. After removal of 0 bases from V and 2 bases from J, the junction contained 5 bases not matched to a gene. CDR3 amino acids: CASSLAVGQGPYEQYF. In nucleotides, the CDR3 is TGTGCCAGCAGTTTAGCGGTAGGACAGGGGCCCTACGAGCAGTACTTC.

This clonotype was seen repeatedly, ten times or more. V gene TRBV3-1 combines with J gene TRBJ1-2; D unclear. This CDR3 is 13 amino acids long. Trimming removed 1 base from V and 2 bases from J, with 5 bases in between. Germline assignment: CDR1 LGHDT and CDR2 YNNKEL (reference sequence). The DNA for the CDR3 is TGTGCCAGCAGCCAAGGCCGAAACTATGGCTACACCTTC. Amino acid sequence: CASSQGRNYGYTF.

This clonotype was seen at least ten times. This chain uses TRBV6-1 with TRBJ2-7; 7 bases are shared with TRBD2. The junction had 10 bases not matched to a gene; V was cut back by 5 bases and J by 6 bases. The CDR3 runs 14 residues. Looked up from germline, CDR1 is MNHNS and CDR2 is SASEGT. DNA for the CDR3: TGTGCCAGCAGTCCAAATGGACTAGGTGGCGAGCAGTACTTC. Encoded protein: CASSPNGLGGEQYF.

The rearrangement joins TRBV7-3 to TRBJ2-2, with 13 bases aligning to TRBD2. Germline CDR1 SGHTA, CDR2 FQGTGA. This CDR3 contains 14 residues. The CDR3 DNA follows: TGTTCCATGGGACTAGCGGGAAACACCGGGGAGCTGTTTTTT. It encodes CSMGLAGNTGELFF.

This clonotype showed up many times. The V gene is TRBV3-1, the J gene TRBJ2-7; 7 bases agree with TRBD2. The CDR3 totals 21 residues. Germline CDR1 and CDR2: LGHDT and YNNKEL (reference sequence). V was clipped by 6 bases and J by 7 bases; unmatched bases: 33. The CDR3 loop reads CASRNTFRGRDGSRDLREQYF. The CDR3 region has the DNA TGTGCCAGCAGGAATACGTTCCGAGGGAGGGACGGTTCTCGGGATCTACGGGAGCAGTACTTC.

The table lists this clonotype with many counts. This could be a read error, since a much larger clone is one nucleotide away. The rearrangement uses TRBV6-1 and TRBJ2-1; 14 positions match TRBD2. Germline V lookup: CDR1 MNHNS, CDR2 SASEGT. V lost 9 bases, J lost 9 bases, and 7 bases stayed unmatched. There are 14 residues in the CDR3. CDR3 coding DNA: TGTGCCAGTGGGACTAGCGGGAGAGTCAGTGAGCAGTTCTTC. This gives the protein CASGTSGRVSEQFF.

This clonotype ranks as medium-sized (0.01 to 0.1%). This chain uses TRBV20-1 with TRBJ2-3; D remains ambiguous. V lost 6 bases, J lost 0 bases, and 7 bases lay in between. The germline V gene encodes CDR1 DFQATT and CDR2 SNEGSKA (reference sequence). The CDR3 contains 12 residues. This chain's CDR3 is CSASGSTDTQYF. In nucleotides, the CDR3 is TGCAGTGCGAGTGGGAGCACAGATACGCAGTATTTT.

V usage is TRBV5-1 and J usage is TRBJ2-3; D is possibly TRBD2 (5 bases). CDR1 and CDR2 (germline): SGHRS, YFSETQ. V gave up 0 bases and J gave up 15 bases, with 17 bases separating them. This CDR3 spans 13 amino acids. CDR3 nucleotide sequence: TGCGCCAGCAGCTTGGCCACTCGGGATACTCATTATTTT. This sequence encodes CASSLATRDTHYF.

This clonotype was seen ten or more times. The chain couples TRBV2 to TRBJ2-3; a weak D match, TRBD2 (6 bases). Germline values: CDR1 SNHLY, CDR2 FYNNEI. V gave up 2 bases and J gave up 0 bases, with 9 bases separating them. The CDR3 consists of 15 residues. The CDR3 bases are TGTGCCAGCAGTGAAAGCGGGTCTAGCACAGATACGCAGTATTTT. The encoded protein is CASSESGSSTDTQYF.

Within the sample, this clonotype is medium-sized. The rearrangement links TRBV28 to TRBJ2-3; D assignment may be TRBD1 or TRBD2 (6 bases each). Trimming removed 6 bases from V and 1 base from J, with 11 bases in between. The CDR3 runs 14 residues. Germline CDR1 MDHEN, CDR2 SYDVKM. CDR3 DNA sequence: TGTGCCAGCAGGCCTAGGGGGGGCACAGATACGCAGTATTTT. Its translation: CASRPRGGTDTQYF.

The chain employs TRBV6-5 and TRBJ1-1; D not certain. Germline CDR1 MNHEY, CDR2 SVGAGI. The length of the CDR3 is 15 residues. Trimming took off 2 bases at V and 7 bases at J, with 17 bases between the two ends. In nucleotides, the CDR3 is TGTGCCAGCAGTTACCGAGGAGGCCCGACGCATGAAGCTTTCTTT. Translation: CASSYRGGPTHEAFF.

This clonotype has ten or more counts. The chain carries TRBV19 and TRBJ1-1; a possible D gene is TRBD1 (6 bases). CDR1 and CDR2 from the germline V gene are LNHDA and SQIVND (reference sequence). The CDR3 totals 18 residues. V was pared by 0 bases and J by 4 bases, with 21 bases between. The CDR3 sequence: CASSIDRAQGREPTEAFF. CDR3 bases: TGTGCCAGTAGTATAGATCGGGCCCAGGGGCGCGAGCCCACTGAAGCTTTCTTT.

The CDR3 bases are TGTGCCAGCAGCGTCCAAGGACAGACCTACAATGAGCAGTTCTTC. Translating gives CASSVQGQTYNEQFF. The V call is TRBV9, the J call TRBJ2-1; tentatively, D is TRBD1 (6 bases). Germline values: CDR1 SGDLS, CDR2 YYNGEE. Trimming removed 2 bases from V and 2 bases from J, with 11 bases in between. The CDR3 runs to 15 residues.

This chain links TRBV6-2 or TRBV6-3 with TRBJ1-1, with D unresolved. The CDR3 totals 14 residues. Germline CDR1 MNHEY, CDR2 SVGEGT. The V end was cut by 5 bases, the J end by 1 base, with 11 bases between. The CDR3 DNA reads as TGTGCCAGCAGTCGGAAAGGTGGGAACACTGAAGCTTTCTTT. It codes for CASSRKGGNTEAFF.